The clone carrying this T cell receptor beta chain appeared a few times. The target antigen is unknown. This CDR3 has 13 residues. Germline-derived CDR1 and CDR2 are GTSNPN and SVGIG (reference sequence). Separate from the approximately 670-subject first cohort, the roughly 120-subject validation cohort was the one that the donors belonged to. TCRdb keeps only in-frame clones here, not all; method: immunoSEQ multiplex PCR. This repertoire shows 200,000 to 250,000 clones, approximately 87% found once; its top ten account for 4.5% to 6%. The data were obtained in a study of cytomegalovirus exposure and HLA in healthy donors. Findings and caveats of the study: Researchers catalogued approximately 160 TCR beta chains as cytomegalovirus-associated.

This receptor was identified in a woman under 30 in good health and CMV-seronegative. The chain combines TRBV30 with TRBJ1-5, with a tentative D call TRBD1 (5 bases). The sequencing sample was made of PBMCs. In nucleotides, the CDR3 is TGTGCAGCCGGGACGGCCATGAATCAGCCCCAGCATTTT. Translation: CAAGTAMNQPQHF.